Listed below are T cell receptor beta chains from one sample, sequenced in a study of early T cells in non-severe SARS-CoV-2 infection. TCRdb used MiXCR to reprocess the 5' RACE reads, holding one entry per CDR3 protein. The sample consists of fewer than 65,000 distinct CDR3 sequences, about 10% of them appearing once. The specimen was whole blood. The receptors derive from an adult who was a healthcare worker with PCR-confirmed SARS-CoV-2 infection or an uninfected control (not recorded which). Both conserved end residues are part of each CDR3. The order of the fields is D gene, V gene, J gene, clone size, CDR3 protein, CDR3 DNA. The D gene is left open where the match is weak. A row's size may be missing; if present it is once, few, many or a size class.

-	TRBV4-1	TRBJ2-3	many	CASSQVSGASTDTQYF	TGCGCCAGCAGCCAAGTCTCAGGGGCCAGCACAGATACGCAGTATTTT
-	TRBV28	TRBJ2-7	-	CASSLNSLGTYEQYF	TGTGCCAGCAGTTTAAACAGCTTGGGGACCTACGAGCAGTACTTC
-	TRBV9	TRBJ2-3	-	CASSVGGGTQYF	TGTGCCAGCAGCGTGGGCGGCGGTACGCAGTATTTT
-	TRBV11-3	TRBJ2-2	many	CASSLVDTGELFF	TGTGCCAGCAGCTTAGTGGACACCGGGGAGCTGTTTTTT
TRBD2	TRBV20-1	TRBJ2-3	-	CSARDLSSGRAADTQYF	TGCAGTGCTAGAGATCTGTCTAGCGGGAGGGCGGCAGATACGCAGTATTTT
TRBD1	TRBV28	TRBJ1-1	-	CASSSGQGATEAFF	TGTGCCAGCAGTTCCGGACAGGGGGCCACTGAAGCTTTCTTT
-	TRBV7-9	TRBJ1-1	few	CASRTIRQPPNTEAFF	TGTGCCAGCAGGACAATCAGACAGCCTCCGAACACTGAAGCTTTCTTT
-	TRBV19	TRBJ2-2	-	CASSHNSPFGELFF	TGTGCCAGTAGTCACAACAGTCCTTTCGGGGAGCTGTTTTTT
TRBD2	TRBV28	TRBJ2-5	many	CASRWGGAGETQYF	TGTGCCAGCAGATGGGGAGGGGCCGGGGAGACCCAGTACTTC
TRBD1	TRBV18	TRBJ1-1	many	CASSPRQGDTEAFF	TGTGCCAGCTCACCGCGACAGGGTGACACTGAAGCTTTCTTT
-	TRBV7-8	TRBJ2-7	few	CASSFGGPYEQYF	TGCGCCAGCAGCTTCGGGGGGCCCTACGAGCAGTACTTC
-	TRBV29-1	TRBJ2-3	-	CSVVWGDTQYF	TGCAGCGTCGTCTGGGGAGATACGCAGTATTTT
-	TRBV7-2	TRBJ2-1	-	CASSLVAGQNYNEQFF	TGTGCCAGCAGCTTAGTTGCGGGACAGAACTACAATGAGCAGTTCTTC
-	TRBV20-1	TRBJ1-1	few	CSARDPQRGKAFF	TGCAGTGCTAGAGATCCCCAGCGGGGTAAAGCTTTCTTT
-	TRBV7-9	TRBJ1-5	few	CASSLANQPQHF	TGTGCCAGCAGCTTAGCGAATCAGCCCCAGCATTTT
TRBD2	TRBV3-1	TRBJ2-5	-	CASSLGTSGGEYF	TGTGCCAGCAGCCTTGGGACTAGCGGGGGGGAGTACTTC
TRBD2	TRBV6-6	TRBJ2-5	-	CASSRRTSGRQETQYF	TGTGCCAGCAGCCGTCGGACTAGCGGGAGGCAAGAGACCCAGTACTTC
TRBD2	TRBV20-1	TRBJ2-1	few	CSARTPLAGWNNEQFF	TGCAGTGCTAGAACTCCCCTAGCGGGATGGAACAATGAGCAGTTCTTC
TRBD2	TRBV6-1	TRBJ2-3	many	CASSDSTGLAGGADTQYF	TGTGCCAGCAGTGATTCGACCGGACTAGCGGGAGGGGCAGATACGCAGTATTTT
-	TRBV29-1	TRBJ1-3	many	CSVLRSGNTIYF	TGCAGCGTGCTTAGATCTGGAAACACCATATATTTT
-	TRBV7-7	TRBJ2-5	many	CASSLALRETQYF	TGTGCCAGCAGCTTAGCCCTCCGCGAGACCCAGTACTTC
-	TRBV29-1	TRBJ1-2	-	CSVEGSDGYTF	TGCAGCGTTGAAGGCAGTGATGGCTACACCTTC
-	TRBV29-1	TRBJ2-2	many	CSVATGRTGELFF	TGCAGCGTGGCGACAGGGAGGACCGGGGAGCTGTTTTTT
TRBD1	TRBV28	TRBJ2-5	many	CASSLWWDRSTSTGFVETQYF	TGTGCCAGCAGTTTATGGTGGGACAGGTCGACCTCCACCGGATTTGTGGAGACCCAGTACTTC
TRBD1	TRBV3-1	TRBJ2-6	-	CASSQRGIGGAGGANVLTF	TGTGCCAGCAGCCAGAGGGGAATAGGGGGCGCGGGCGGGGCCAACGTCCTGACTTTC
-	TRBV7-9	TRBJ1-5	many	CASSSAPGGLAQPQHF	TGTGCCAGCAGCTCGGCGCCGGGGGGTCTGGCTCAGCCCCAGCATTTT
TRBD2	TRBV11-2	TRBJ2-3	-	CASSFIESGSLPVDTQYF	TGTGCCAGCAGCTTTATCGAGAGCGGGAGTCTCCCGGTTGATACGCAGTATTTT
TRBD1	TRBV6-2/TRBV6-3	TRBJ2-2	-	CASTLTGVSTGELFF	TGTGCCAGCACCCTAACAGGGGTGAGCACCGGGGAGCTGTTTTTT
-	TRBV18	TRBJ2-5	many	CASSPRDIVRETQYF	TGTGCCAGCTCACCACGGGACATAGTTAGAGAGACCCAGTACTTC
-	TRBV4-3	TRBJ2-6	-	CASSQDNPIPGGFGSGANVLTF	TGCGCCAGCAGCCAAGATAACCCAATCCCCGGCGGGTTCGGCTCTGGGGCCAACGTCCTGACTTTC
-	TRBV7-8	TRBJ2-4	few	CASSLGGALTDYELAKNIQYF	TGTGCCAGCAGCTTAGGGGGAGCATTGACTGATTACGAATTAGCCAAAAACATTCAGTACTTC
-	TRBV12-3/TRBV12-4	TRBJ2-5	few	CASGGTEGAVETQYF	TGTGCCAGCGGCGGGACTGAGGGGGCTGTTGAGACCCAGTACTTC
-	TRBV3-1	TRBJ1-6	-	CASSHDNSPLHF	TGTGCCAGCAGCCACGATAATTCACCCCTCCACTTT
-	TRBV9	TRBJ2-4	few	CASSVAPGSTKNIQYF	TGTGCCAGCAGCGTAGCCCCCGGCAGTACTAAAAACATTCAGTACTTC
TRBD1	TRBV28	TRBJ2-7	many	CASITPQGASYEQYF	TGTGCCAGCATCACCCCCCAGGGGGCCTCATACGAGCAGTACTTC
TRBD2	TRBV20-1	TRBJ2-1	-	CSASILAGGPNEQFF	TGCAGTGCTAGTATACTAGCGGGAGGGCCTAATGAGCAGTTCTTC
TRBD1	TRBV29-1	TRBJ2-7	-	CSVVRQGLYEQYF	TGCAGCGTTGTAAGACAGGGTTTATACGAGCAGTACTTC